This is a list of T cell receptor beta chains from one sample in a study of cytomegalovirus exposure and HLA in healthy donors. Profiling relied on immunoSEQ multiplex PCR, and the TCRdb table lists in-frame clones only, not all of them. The sample lists tens of thousands of clones, about three quarters occurring once. The specimen sequenced was PBMCs. The receptors here all came from a middle-aged man in good health and CMV-seronegative. CDR3s include the opening cysteine and the closing phenylalanine or tryptophan. A D gene is named only where the DNA matches it firmly.

j_call: TRBJ2-7; d_call: -; v_call: TRBV19; cdr3_aa: CASSKQDSYEQYF
j_call: TRBJ1-4; d_call: -; v_call: TRBV19; cdr3_aa: CASSMERGNEKLFF
j_call: TRBJ2-7; d_call: TRBD1; v_call: TRBV6-1; cdr3_aa: CASSARDRVHEQYF
j_call: TRBJ1-1; d_call: -; v_call: TRBV10-3; cdr3_aa: CAISEPTAKLTEAFF
j_call: TRBJ2-7; d_call: -; v_call: TRBV11-2; cdr3_aa: CASSLVAGLRYEQYF
j_call: TRBJ1-2; d_call: -; v_call: TRBV19; cdr3_aa: CASTPGGYGYTF
j_call: TRBJ2-7; d_call: -; v_call: TRBV6-6; cdr3_aa: CASKGDNSYEQYF
j_call: TRBJ1-6; d_call: -; v_call: TRBV7-3; cdr3_aa: CASSLGANSPLHF
j_call: TRBJ1-2; d_call: TRBD1; v_call: TRBV7-2; cdr3_aa: CATGQGNMGYTF
j_call: TRBJ2-7; d_call: TRBD2; v_call: TRBV5-1; cdr3_aa: CASSTGLAGVNEQYF
j_call: TRBJ2-7; d_call: -; v_call: TRBV6-1; cdr3_aa: CASSTDREQYF
j_call: TRBJ1-2; d_call: TRBD1; v_call: TRBV5-4; cdr3_aa: CASSSPGQNYGYTF
j_call: TRBJ2-7; d_call: -; v_call: TRBV6-1; cdr3_aa: CASSSTGGGYEQYF
j_call: TRBJ2-3; d_call: TRBD1; v_call: TRBV11-2; cdr3_aa: CASSLVRGGWGTDTQYF
j_call: TRBJ2-5; d_call: -; v_call: TRBV6-6; cdr3_aa: CASSYSNPRAQETQYF
j_call: TRBJ2-1; d_call: TRBD2; v_call: TRBV6-6; cdr3_aa: CANSSLAGGLNEQFF
j_call: TRBJ2-7; d_call: TRBD2; v_call: TRBV6-1; cdr3_aa: CASTLERGASYEQYF
j_call: TRBJ1-1; d_call: -; v_call: TRBV10-2; cdr3_aa: CASSELRGRSNTEAFF
j_call: TRBJ2-4; d_call: -; v_call: TRBV5-1; cdr3_aa: CASSLGTLELNIQYF
j_call: TRBJ2-1; d_call: -; v_call: TRBV19; cdr3_aa: CASSRDEQFF
j_call: TRBJ2-5; d_call: TRBD2; v_call: TRBV7-2; cdr3_aa: CASSFLGGGAVGETQYF
j_call: TRBJ1-6; d_call: -; v_call: TRBV18; cdr3_aa: CASSPTVAESPLHF
j_call: TRBJ1-1; d_call: TRBD1; v_call: TRBV28; cdr3_aa: CASSSTGGMNTEAFF
j_call: TRBJ2-7; d_call: TRBD2; v_call: TRBV5-1; cdr3_aa: CASSITGTSLSYEQYF
j_call: TRBJ2-5; d_call: TRBD2; v_call: TRBV5-4; cdr3_aa: CASSRGVAGRGETQYF
j_call: TRBJ2-3; d_call: -; v_call: TRBV25-1; cdr3_aa: CASSEPAVDTQYF
j_call: TRBJ1-1; d_call: -; v_call: TRBV6-5; cdr3_aa: CASSPEGTHTEAFF
j_call: TRBJ2-7; d_call: -; v_call: TRBV5-1; cdr3_aa: CASSYDSLSYEQYF
j_call: TRBJ2-3; d_call: TRBD1; v_call: TRBV2; cdr3_aa: CASSSRDRGNTDTQYF
j_call: TRBJ1-4; d_call: TRBD1; v_call: TRBV11-2; cdr3_aa: CASSFGTGVEKLFF
j_call: TRBJ1-4; d_call: TRBD1; v_call: TRBV6-4; cdr3_aa: CASSDSSGQGATNEKLFF
j_call: TRBJ1-6; d_call: -; v_call: TRBV14; cdr3_aa: CASSRGTAWEAPLHF
j_call: TRBJ1-6; d_call: -; v_call: TRBV7-9; cdr3_aa: CASSRGGNAPLHF
j_call: TRBJ2-5; d_call: TRBD2; v_call: TRBV9; cdr3_aa: CASSGHRGDLSGRTETQYF
j_call: TRBJ2-7; d_call: TRBD2; v_call: TRBV7-9; cdr3_aa: CSSSLRGLAGTYEQYF
j_call: TRBJ2-7; d_call: TRBD1; v_call: TRBV5-1; cdr3_aa: CASSVTGSSYEQYF
j_call: TRBJ2-7; d_call: TRBD1; v_call: TRBV18; cdr3_aa: CASSVTDQGAYEQYF
j_call: TRBJ2-1; d_call: TRBD2; v_call: TRBV15; cdr3_aa: CATSRGAVAGVSYNEQFF
j_call: TRBJ1-2; d_call: TRBD1; v_call: TRBV6-5; cdr3_aa: CASRRAGQVYGYTF
j_call: TRBJ2-7; d_call: -; v_call: TRBV10-3; cdr3_aa: CAISESKAALDEQYF
j_call: TRBJ1-5; d_call: -; v_call: TRBV4-2; cdr3_aa: CASSQEFLYSNQPQHF
j_call: TRBJ1-1; d_call: -; v_call: TRBV5-1; cdr3_aa: CASSWGEATEAFF
j_call: TRBJ2-1; d_call: -; v_call: TRBV11-2; cdr3_aa: CASSLRRDWEQFF
j_call: TRBJ1-2; d_call: TRBD1; v_call: TRBV6-1; cdr3_aa: CASSTGQGAIYGYTF
j_call: TRBJ1-2; d_call: -; v_call: TRBV5-6; cdr3_aa: CASSLDTNYGYTF
j_call: TRBJ2-1; d_call: TRBD2; v_call: TRBV4-2; cdr3_aa: CASSQKTSANNEQFF
j_call: TRBJ2-1; d_call: TRBD2; v_call: TRBV6-5; cdr3_aa: CASSYRDYRTEQFF
j_call: TRBJ2-2; d_call: -; v_call: TRBV6-5; cdr3_aa: CASSWTTTNTGELFF
j_call: TRBJ2-3; d_call: TRBD1; v_call: TRBV6-1; cdr3_aa: CASSEAITGGDTQYF
j_call: TRBJ2-7; d_call: TRBD1; v_call: TRBV2; cdr3_aa: CASSGTGASATWEQYF
j_call: TRBJ2-7; d_call: -; v_call: TRBV27; cdr3_aa: CASSYAAGSEEQYF
j_call: TRBJ1-4; d_call: -; v_call: TRBV6-5; cdr3_aa: CASSNGQTPNEKLFF
j_call: TRBJ1-6; d_call: -; v_call: TRBV15; cdr3_aa: CATSRPEQGPYNSPLHF
j_call: TRBJ2-1; d_call: TRBD2; v_call: TRBV29-1; cdr3_aa: CSVKKKLAGHNEQFF
j_call: TRBJ2-7; d_call: -; v_call: TRBV27; cdr3_aa: CAPGGHYEQYF
j_call: TRBJ2-7; d_call: TRBD1; v_call: TRBV10-3; cdr3_aa: CAIRGGTGAYEQYF